Here is one TCR beta chain with its context. No antigen is known for it. These data originate in a study of T cell responses to AZD1222 COVID-19 vaccine. Some clones are missing from TCRdb's copy, which holds only in-frame ones; the method was immunoSEQ multiplex PCR. The profile covers 120,000 to 150,000 clones, with approximately 90% appearing a single time and 5.2% taken by the ten largest. The CDR3 is made up of 17 amino acids. V gave up 3 bases and J gave up 10 bases, with 25 bases separating them. The germline gives CDR1 MDHEN, CDR2 SYDVKM. Study findings and constraints: Along spike, vaccine-associated CD4 TCRs were found throughout, with dominance at 160-218 and 743-854. Females outnumbered males among donors, who were mostly white British; clonal diversity was possibly underestimated.

This receptor was identified in an adult in good health. This chain links TRBV28 with TRBJ2-1; D possibly corresponds to TRBD1 (6 bases). Sequencing used peripheral blood, obtained on day 0 of AZD1222 vaccination. CDR3 in amino acids: CASSFRPPGHLTQEQFF. The CDR3 bases are TGTGCCAGCAGTTTTCGGCCTCCGGGACACCTAACACAGGAGCAGTTCTTC. The full variable domain, completed using reference TRBV28 and TRBJ2-1, is DVKVTQSSRYLVKRTGEKVFLECVQDMDHENMFWYRQDPGLGLRLIYFSYDVKMKEKGDIPEGYSVSREKKERFSLILESASTNQTSMYLCASSFRPPGHLTQEQFFGPGTRLTVL.